This T cell receptor beta chain emerged from a study of cytomegalovirus exposure and HLA in healthy donors. Some clones are missing from TCRdb's copy, which holds only in-frame ones; the method was immunoSEQ multiplex PCR. The sample comprises some 150,000 clones, 86% of which are singletons, and 20% to 25% rests with the top ten. Germline assignment: CDR1 SGHTS and CDR2 YDEGEE. Between the trimmed V and J ends, which lost 4 bases and 7 bases, there was a span of 20 bases. This CDR3 is 15 amino acids long. The source is a man younger than 30 in good health and CMV-seropositive. The source material was PBMCs. The V call is TRBV5-8, the J call TRBJ1-1, with D tentatively TRBD1 (6 bases). The DNA for the CDR3 is TGTGCCAGCAGCCCGCAAGGGGGAGCGCACAGTGAAGCTTTCTTT. It codes for CASSPQGGAHSEAFF.